This is a list of T cell receptor beta chains from one sample in a study of CD8+ T cells in alopecia areata. Data came from immunoSEQ multiplex PCR; TCRdb stores just in-frame clones and leaves some out. The sample has about 15,000 clones; more than 45% are singletons. The sequencing input was skin. Every receptor here comes from a human donor with alopecia areata. The CDR3 runs from the conserved cysteine through the conserved F or W. The D gene is left open where the match is weak. Clone size is stated in some rows and not others, as once, few, many or a class when expanded.

.	.	TRBV6-6	TRBJ2-7	CASSYSQGSYEQYF	TGTGCCAGCAGTTACAGCCAGGGTTCCTACGAGCAGTACTTC
.	.	TRBV5-4	TRBJ2-7	CASSLDGGEQYF	TGTGCCAGCAGCTTGGACGGGGGAGAGCAGTACTTC
.	.	TRBV28	TRBJ1-1	CASGGSGMNTEAFF	TGTGCCAGCGGGGGCTCCGGAATGAACACTGAAGCTTTCTTT
TRBD1	few	TRBV7-9	TRBJ1-5	CASSSPGQGGQPQHF	TGTGCCAGCAGCTCACCGGGACAGGGGGGTCAGCCCCAGCATTTT
TRBD2	.	TRBV7-9	TRBJ2-7	CASRPTSGRAHEQYF	TGTGCCAGCAGGCCGACTAGCGGGAGGGCCCACGAGCAGTACTTC
.	.	TRBV5-6	TRBJ2-2	CASSWGSGIGGELFF	TGTGCCAGCAGCTGGGGGTCGGGGATAGGCGGGGAGCTGTTTTTT
.	.	TRBV28	TRBJ2-1	CASSFVAVHNEQFF	TGTGCCAGCAGTTTCGTAGCCGTGCACAATGAGCAGTTCTTC
.	once	TRBV29-1	TRBJ1-1	CSVSRGRKNTEAFF	TGCAGCGTTTCTCGTGGGCGGAAGAACACTGAAGCTTTCTTT
.	.	TRBV6-5	TRBJ2-5	CASSWRWQETQYF	TGTGCCAGCAGTTGGAGGTGGCAAGAGACCCAGTACTTC
.	few	TRBV7-3	TRBJ2-4	CASSLSPLDIQYF	TGTGCCAGCAGCCTCTCGCCCTTGGACATTCAGTACTTC
.	few	TRBV2	TRBJ2-1	CASSELVARGPYNEQFF	TGTGCCAGCAGTGAACTCGTTGCTAGAGGACCCTACAATGAGCAGTTCTTC
TRBD1	.	TRBV28	TRBJ2-7	CASSPRGQGGSSYEQYF	TGTGCCAGCAGCCCAAGGGGACAGGGTGGGAGCTCCTACGAGCAGTACTTC
TRBD2	.	TRBV27	TRBJ2-7	CASSLAGAANEQYF	TGTGCCAGCAGCCTAGCGGGAGCGGCTAACGAGCAGTACTTC
.	few	TRBV5-4	TRBJ1-5	CASSLFTGESNQPQHF	TGTGCCAGCAGCTTGTTTACGGGGGAATCCAACCAGCCCCAGCATTTT
TRBD2	.	TRBV7-2	TRBJ2-1	CASREGLVNNEQFF	TGTGCCAGCAGGGAGGGACTAGTAAACAATGAGCAGTTCTTC